A single sample is the source of the 32 T cell receptor beta chains below, sequenced in a study of blood T cell repertoires in COVID-19. Clones were read by immunoSEQ multiplex PCR, and TCRdb kept only the in-frame ones, dropping some. The table has about 250,000 clones, roughly 88% seen once. The sequencing sample was made of peripheral blood. Every receptor here comes from a man aged 80 or over with acute or convalescent COVID-19.

The genes are TRBV5-4 and TRBJ2-2; D might be TRBD1 (5 bases). The CDR3 extends over 15 amino acids. CDR1 and CDR2 (germline): SGHNT, YYREEE (reference sequence). Trimming stripped 1 base from V and 1 base from J, with 8 bases between. The CDR3 bases are TGTGCCAGCAGCTTGAACAGGTTGAACACCGGGGAGCTGTTTTTT. It yields the protein CASSLNRLNTGELFF.

The gene calls are TRBV3-1 (or the pseudogene TRBV3-2) and TRBJ2-4; D not certain. V lost 6 bases and J 7 bases, leaving 16 bases between the germline ends. The germline V gene encodes CDR1 LGHDT and CDR2 YNNKEL (reference sequence). The length of the CDR3 is 14 residues. CDR3: CASRNSYTQNIQYF. The CDR3 DNA reads as TGTGCCAGCAGAAACAGTTATACCCAGAACATTCAGTACTTC.

The chain is built from TRBV18 and TRBJ2-7; 10 bases agree with TRBD1. CDR1 and CDR2 (germline): KGHSH, LQKENI. This CDR3 is 16 amino acids long. Trimming removed 6 bases from V and 5 bases from J; junction bases left unmatched: 13. The CDR3 coding sequence is TGTGCCAGCTCGCCTCTGCGGGGACAGGGGAAGGACGAGCAGTACTTC. It encodes CASSPLRGQGKDEQYF.

The rearrangement links TRBV7-8 to TRBJ1-1; no firm D call. This CDR3 is built from 14 residues. With 3 bases removed from V and 1 base from J, the gap between germline ends came to 9 bases. Germline loops: CDR1 SGHVS, CDR2 FQNEAQ. The CDR3 sequence: CASSFRAGNTEAFF. The DNA for the CDR3 is TGTGCCAGCAGCTTTCGTGCGGGGAACACTGAAGCTTTCTTT.

This chain links TRBV7-2 with TRBJ1-1; D is perhaps TRBD1 (5 bases). The germline CDR1 and CDR2 sequences are SGHTA and FQGNSA. CDR3 size: 16 residues. Deletions cut 6 bases from V and 0 bases from J, with 17 bases between. In DNA, the CDR3 is TGTGCCAGCAGAGGGCGGGTGCGGGGCTTGAACACTGAAGCTTTCTTT. Translation: CASRGRVRGLNTEAFF.

The genes are TRBV27 and TRBJ2-3; D gene ambiguous. Germline V gene sequence: CDR1 MNHEY, CDR2 SMNVEV (reference sequence). Deletions cut 5 bases from V and 1 base from J, with 13 bases between. The length of the CDR3 is 15 residues. The CDR3 coding sequence is TGTGCCAGCAGTCCAGTCCTGGCCGGCACAGATACGCAGTATTTT. Translating gives CASSPVLAGTDTQYF.

This sequence joins TRBV10-3 and TRBJ1-6; D not resolved. V lost 10 bases, J lost 5 bases, and 12 bases lay in between. The CDR3 covers 13 residues. Germline values: CDR1 ENHRY, CDR2 SYGVKD. The CDR3 protein is CATRNSDNSPLHF. In DNA form, the CDR3 reads TGTGCCACCAGGAATTCGGATAATTCACCCCTCCACTTT.

This chain uses TRBV9 with TRBJ2-1, with a weak D call TRBD1 (6 bases). This CDR3 has 15 residues. The germline V gene encodes CDR1 SGDLS and CDR2 YYNGEE. V lost 0 bases and J 6 bases, leaving 13 bases between the germline ends. CDR3 DNA sequence: TGTGCCAGCAGCGTAGAAGACAGGACCCCCAATGAGCAGTTCTTC. As protein: CASSVEDRTPNEQFF.

The J gene is TRBJ1-2, the V gene TRBV4-3, with TRBD1 as a possible D gene (6 bases). CDR1 and CDR2 from the germline V gene are LGHNA and YSLEER. Trimming left V 1 base short and J 5 bases short, with 14 bases between. This CDR3 spans 15 amino acids. In nucleotides, the CDR3 is TGCGCCAGCAGCCAAGCCGGGGGGGGGCTTTATGGCTACACCTTC. Residues: CASSQAGGGLYGYTF.

This sequence joins TRBV5-1 and TRBJ1-2; a weak D match, TRBD1 (6 bases). The V gene lost 0 bases and the J gene lost 6 bases, with 9 bases spanning the gap. CDR3 length: 13 amino acids. From germline, CDR1 is SGHRS and CDR2 YFSETQ. The CDR3 here is CASSLDRADGYTF. The CDR3 DNA follows: TGCGCCAGCAGCTTGGACAGGGCTGATGGCTACACCTTC.

CDR3 DNA: TGTGCCAGCAGCACCGAACAGGGGGACGTTTATGGCTACACCTTC. It specifies CASSTEQGDVYGYTF. This chain connects TRBV7-9 to TRBJ1-2, with 8 nucleotides matching TRBD1. V lost 5 bases to trimming and J lost 5 bases; unmatched junction nucleotides: 10. The CDR3 sequence is 15 residues long. Germline V lookup: CDR1 SEHNR, CDR2 FQNEAQ (reference sequence). Full variable domain (rest looked up from reference TRBV7-9 and TRBJ1-2): DTGVSQNPRHKITKRGQNVTFRCDPISEHNRLYWYRQTLGQGPEFLTYFQNEAQLEKSRLLSDRFSAERPKGSFSTLEIQRTEQGDSAMYLCASSTEQGDVYGYTFGSGTRLTVV.

CDR3 protein: CASMRTSGLNEQFF. In nucleotides, the CDR3 is TGTGCCAGCATGAGGACTAGCGGGCTCAATGAGCAGTTCTTC. The chain uses TRBV6-5 and TRBJ2-1; 11 nucleotides line up with TRBD2. The CDR3 covers 14 residues. Germline CDR1 and CDR2: MNHEY and SVGAGI. The ends lost 7 bases at V and 6 bases at J; junction bases unmatched: 5.

This clone was recorded only once. The V gene is TRBV28, the J gene TRBJ2-2; D is unresolved. The V end lost 6 bases, the J end lost 2 bases, and 7 bases lay between the germline ends. The CDR3 length is 13 residues. Germline values: CDR1 MDHEN, CDR2 SYDVKM. In nucleotides, the CDR3 is TGTGCCAGCAGCCAACACAACACCGGGGAGCTGTTTTTT. As protein: CASSQHNTGELFF.

V is TRBV7-2 and J is TRBJ2-1; 7 nucleotides align to TRBD1. The trim removed 2 bases at V and 3 bases at J, leaving 7 bases unmatched. This CDR3 region has 16 residues. The germline V gene has CDR1 SGHTA and CDR2 FQGNSA. DNA for the CDR3: TGTGCCAGCAGCTTATCGGTGGGACAGATCTACAATGAGCAGTTCTTC. Translated: CASSLSVGQIYNEQFF.

The chain recombines TRBV10-3 with TRBJ2-7; 8 bases match TRBD1. The CDR3 has 14 residues. The germline CDR1 and CDR2 sequences are ENHRY and SYGVKD. V lost 6 bases and J lost 2; bases outside the gene matches: 6. CDR3 protein: CAISPDRDPYEQYF. As DNA, the CDR3 is TGTGCCATCAGCCCGGACAGGGATCCCTACGAGCAGTACTTC.

This chain joins TRBV29-1 and TRBJ2-7, with 11 bases lining up with TRBD1. The CDR3 covers 14 residues. Germline trimming cut 4 bases from V and 6 bases from J; bases unmatched to any gene: 8. From germline, CDR1 is SQVTM and CDR2 ANQGSEA. The CDR3 protein is CSVGTGGKTGEQYF. The CDR3 nucleotides read TGCAGCGTTGGGACAGGGGGCAAAACTGGCGAGCAGTACTTC.

The rearrangement uses TRBV7-3 and TRBJ1-1; D is perhaps TRBD1 (6 bases). This CDR3 is 17 amino acids long. V was shortened by 1 base and J by 0 bases, with 15 bases between the two germline ends. CDR1 is SGHTA and CDR2 is FQGTGA in the germline V gene. In DNA, the CDR3 is TGTGCCAGCAGCTTAAGTCCCCCTACAGGGATGAACACTGAAGCTTTCTTT. Translated: CASSLSPPTGMNTEAFF.

V is TRBV7-2 and J is TRBJ2-5; D perhaps matches TRBD2 (5 bases). From germline, CDR1 is SGHTA and CDR2 FQGNSA. Trimming cost V 5 bases and J 5 bases, with 12 bases left between them. The CDR3 has 13 residues. CDR3 loop: CASSAGPTETQYF. DNA of the CDR3: TGTGCCAGCAGCGCGGGCCCAACGGAGACCCAGTACTTC. Combining the CDR3 with reference TRBV7-2 and TRBJ2-5 gives the whole variable domain GAGVSQSPSNKVTEKGKDVELRCDPISGHTALYWYRQSLGQGLEFLIYFQGNSAPDKSGLPSDRFSAERTGGSVSTLTIQRTQQEDSAVYLCASSAGPTETQYFGPGTRLLVL.

V and J are TRBV4-3 and TRBJ1-6; D gene uncertain. Germline CDR1 LGHNA, CDR2 YSLEER. The V end lost 3 bases, the J end lost 8 bases, and 11 bases lay between the germline ends. The CDR3 runs to 14 residues. The CDR3 bases are TGCGCCAGCAGCCAGAACCCGAGGGATTCACCCCTCCACTTT. Protein: CASSQNPRDSPLHF.

The rearrangement joins TRBV29-1 to TRBJ2-1, with 8 nucleotides matching TRBD1. This CDR3 comprises 14 residues. J was trimmed by 4 bases and V by 2 bases; bases with no gene match: 4. Germline V gene data show CDR1 as SQVTM and CDR2 as ANQGSEA. The CDR3 DNA sequence: TGCAGCGTTGAAAGCAGGGGGCCGTACAATGAGCAGTTCTTC. The encoded protein is CSVESRGPYNEQFF.

The rearrangement uses TRBV6-5 and TRBJ2-7, with D tentatively TRBD2 (6 bases). This CDR3 spans 15 amino acids. V lost 4 bases to trimming and J lost 3 bases, with 16 bases between them. The germline V gene encodes CDR1 MNHEY and CDR2 SVGAGI. CDR3 in DNA: TGTGCCAGCAGTTTTTTCCCCGGGACTGACTACGAGCAGTACTTC. Translated, it gives CASSFFPGTDYEQYF.

The chain recombines TRBV10-3 with TRBJ2-5; the match to TRBD1 covers 10 bases. Losses at the gene ends were 6 bases for V and 4 bases for J; bases not matched to a gene: 8. CDR3 length equals 15 residues. CDR1 ENHRY and CDR2 SYGVKD come from the germline V gene. CDR3 amino acids: CAISKGQGRGETQYF. The CDR3 coding sequence is TGTGCCATCAGCAAGGGACAGGGGAGAGGAGAGACCCAGTACTTC.

Points on this clone: The same CDR3 arises from other DNA sequences in this sample as well. V usage is TRBV7-2 and J usage is TRBJ2-5, with D tentatively TRBD1 (5 bases). The V gene's germline CDR1 is SGHTA and CDR2 FQGNSA. Between the trimmed V and J ends, which lost 2 bases and 4 bases, there was a span of 11 bases. The CDR3 has 14 amino acids. The CDR3 region is CASSLSGRGETQYF. The CDR3, as DNA: TGTGCCAGCAGCTTATCAGGGCGAGGAGAGACCCAGTACTTC. The whole variable domain, remainder taken from reference TRBV7-2 and TRBJ2-5, is GAGVSQSPSNKVTEKGKDVELRCDPISGHTALYWYRQSLGQGLEFLIYFQGNSAPDKSGLPSDRFSAERTGGSVSTLTIQRTQQEDSAVYLCASSLSGRGETQYFGPGTRLLVL.

This clone showed up just a few times. The V and J genes are TRBV2 and TRBJ1-6; 9 nucleotides agree with TRBD1. Germline V lookup: CDR1 SNHLY, CDR2 FYNNEI. Trimming cost V 2 bases and J 2 bases; bases outside gene matches: 10. There are 19 residues in the CDR3. CDR3 sequence: CASSEIGQGPTTYNSPLHF. The CDR3 DNA follows: TGTGCCAGCAGTGAAATTGGACAGGGGCCAACCACCTATAATTCACCCCTCCACTTT.

The chain employs TRBV7-2 and TRBJ2-7; 7 bases line up with TRBD1. V lost 5 bases and J lost 6; bases outside the gene matches: 10. This CDR3 has 14 residues. CDR1 is SGHTA and CDR2 is FQGNSA in the germline V gene. CDR3 in amino acids: CASSPTGQSFEQYF. The CDR3 DNA is TGTGCCAGCAGCCCTACGGGACAGAGTTTCGAGCAGTACTTC.

The chain has TRBV5-1 and TRBJ2-2; weak D call: TRBD2 (6 bases). This CDR3 comprises 14 residues. The germline V and J ends were trimmed by 6 bases and 3 bases, with 12 bases remaining between them. Per germline, CDR1 SGHRS and CDR2 YFSETQ. Here the CDR3 reads CASMTSGDTGELFF. CDR3 nucleotide sequence: TGCGCCAGCATGACTAGTGGAGACACCGGGGAGCTGTTTTTT.

In its sample, this clone was seen once. The chain employs TRBV5-1 and TRBJ1-1, with 7 bases matching TRBD1. Germline CDR1 is SGHRS and CDR2 is YFSETQ. The CDR3 spans 16 residues. The junction had 7 bases not matched to a gene; V was cut back by 2 bases and J by 0 bases. The CDR3, as DNA: TGCGCCAGCAGCTTTGACAGGGTGGGGGTGAACACTGAAGCTTTCTTT. As protein: CASSFDRVGVNTEAFF.

The CDR3 region is CASSQGTSGRSYEQFF. The CDR3 nucleotides read TGCGCCAGCAGCCAAGGTACTAGCGGGAGATCTTATGAGCAGTTCTTC. The V gene is TRBV4-1, the J gene TRBJ2-1; 11 bases are a match to TRBD2. There are 16 residues in the CDR3. With V trimmed by 1 base and J by 8 bases, 7 bases remained unmatched. Per the germline V gene, CDR1 is MGHRA and CDR2 is YSYEKL.

This chain connects TRBV19 to TRBJ1-5, with no clear D. This CDR3 comprises 15 residues. Germline CDR1 LNHDA, CDR2 SQIVND (reference sequence). The germline V and J ends were trimmed by 3 bases and 3 bases, with 12 bases remaining between them. CDR3 loop: CASSMEGPINQPQHF. The CDR3 nucleotides read TGTGCCAGTAGTATGGAGGGCCCGATCAATCAGCCCCAGCATTTT.

This chain connects TRBV6-5 to TRBJ1-1; the D gene is possibly TRBD1 (5 bases). Germline assignment: CDR1 MNHEY and CDR2 SVGAGI. The V and J ends lost 5 bases and 5 bases respectively, with 15 bases between them. CDR3 length equals 14 residues. The CDR3 nucleotides are TGTGCCAGCAGTCGAAACAGGAAAGGGACTGAAGCTTTCTTT. Translated: CASSRNRKGTEAFF.

The V gene is TRBV19, the J gene TRBJ2-3, with D perhaps TRBD1 (7 bases). This CDR3 has 15 residues. The germline gives CDR1 LNHDA, CDR2 SQIVND (reference sequence). V lost 11 bases and J lost 5, with 23 bases in between. The CDR3 sequence is CAAGQTINPGDTQYF. DNA of the CDR3: TGTGCCGCGGGACAGACAATTAACCCAGGAGATACGCAGTATTTT.

The chain recombines TRBV19 with TRBJ2-3; 7 nucleotides align to TRBD2. Germline V CDR1 and CDR2: LNHDA, SQIVND (reference sequence). The CDR3 spans 16 residues. V lost 3 bases, J lost 5 bases, and 11 bases stayed unmatched. Written as DNA, the CDR3 is TGTGCCAGTAGTATGGATACCGGACTAGGTAAAGATACGCAGTATTTT. Protein product: CASSMDTGLGKDTQYF. The complete variable domain, with remaining parts taken from reference TRBV19 and TRBJ2-3, reads DGGITQSPKYLFRKEGQNVTLSCEQNLNHDAMYWYRQDPGQGLRLIYYSQIVNDFQKGDIAEGYSVSREKKESFPLTVTSAQKNPTAFYLCASSMDTGLGKDTQYFGPGTRLTVL.